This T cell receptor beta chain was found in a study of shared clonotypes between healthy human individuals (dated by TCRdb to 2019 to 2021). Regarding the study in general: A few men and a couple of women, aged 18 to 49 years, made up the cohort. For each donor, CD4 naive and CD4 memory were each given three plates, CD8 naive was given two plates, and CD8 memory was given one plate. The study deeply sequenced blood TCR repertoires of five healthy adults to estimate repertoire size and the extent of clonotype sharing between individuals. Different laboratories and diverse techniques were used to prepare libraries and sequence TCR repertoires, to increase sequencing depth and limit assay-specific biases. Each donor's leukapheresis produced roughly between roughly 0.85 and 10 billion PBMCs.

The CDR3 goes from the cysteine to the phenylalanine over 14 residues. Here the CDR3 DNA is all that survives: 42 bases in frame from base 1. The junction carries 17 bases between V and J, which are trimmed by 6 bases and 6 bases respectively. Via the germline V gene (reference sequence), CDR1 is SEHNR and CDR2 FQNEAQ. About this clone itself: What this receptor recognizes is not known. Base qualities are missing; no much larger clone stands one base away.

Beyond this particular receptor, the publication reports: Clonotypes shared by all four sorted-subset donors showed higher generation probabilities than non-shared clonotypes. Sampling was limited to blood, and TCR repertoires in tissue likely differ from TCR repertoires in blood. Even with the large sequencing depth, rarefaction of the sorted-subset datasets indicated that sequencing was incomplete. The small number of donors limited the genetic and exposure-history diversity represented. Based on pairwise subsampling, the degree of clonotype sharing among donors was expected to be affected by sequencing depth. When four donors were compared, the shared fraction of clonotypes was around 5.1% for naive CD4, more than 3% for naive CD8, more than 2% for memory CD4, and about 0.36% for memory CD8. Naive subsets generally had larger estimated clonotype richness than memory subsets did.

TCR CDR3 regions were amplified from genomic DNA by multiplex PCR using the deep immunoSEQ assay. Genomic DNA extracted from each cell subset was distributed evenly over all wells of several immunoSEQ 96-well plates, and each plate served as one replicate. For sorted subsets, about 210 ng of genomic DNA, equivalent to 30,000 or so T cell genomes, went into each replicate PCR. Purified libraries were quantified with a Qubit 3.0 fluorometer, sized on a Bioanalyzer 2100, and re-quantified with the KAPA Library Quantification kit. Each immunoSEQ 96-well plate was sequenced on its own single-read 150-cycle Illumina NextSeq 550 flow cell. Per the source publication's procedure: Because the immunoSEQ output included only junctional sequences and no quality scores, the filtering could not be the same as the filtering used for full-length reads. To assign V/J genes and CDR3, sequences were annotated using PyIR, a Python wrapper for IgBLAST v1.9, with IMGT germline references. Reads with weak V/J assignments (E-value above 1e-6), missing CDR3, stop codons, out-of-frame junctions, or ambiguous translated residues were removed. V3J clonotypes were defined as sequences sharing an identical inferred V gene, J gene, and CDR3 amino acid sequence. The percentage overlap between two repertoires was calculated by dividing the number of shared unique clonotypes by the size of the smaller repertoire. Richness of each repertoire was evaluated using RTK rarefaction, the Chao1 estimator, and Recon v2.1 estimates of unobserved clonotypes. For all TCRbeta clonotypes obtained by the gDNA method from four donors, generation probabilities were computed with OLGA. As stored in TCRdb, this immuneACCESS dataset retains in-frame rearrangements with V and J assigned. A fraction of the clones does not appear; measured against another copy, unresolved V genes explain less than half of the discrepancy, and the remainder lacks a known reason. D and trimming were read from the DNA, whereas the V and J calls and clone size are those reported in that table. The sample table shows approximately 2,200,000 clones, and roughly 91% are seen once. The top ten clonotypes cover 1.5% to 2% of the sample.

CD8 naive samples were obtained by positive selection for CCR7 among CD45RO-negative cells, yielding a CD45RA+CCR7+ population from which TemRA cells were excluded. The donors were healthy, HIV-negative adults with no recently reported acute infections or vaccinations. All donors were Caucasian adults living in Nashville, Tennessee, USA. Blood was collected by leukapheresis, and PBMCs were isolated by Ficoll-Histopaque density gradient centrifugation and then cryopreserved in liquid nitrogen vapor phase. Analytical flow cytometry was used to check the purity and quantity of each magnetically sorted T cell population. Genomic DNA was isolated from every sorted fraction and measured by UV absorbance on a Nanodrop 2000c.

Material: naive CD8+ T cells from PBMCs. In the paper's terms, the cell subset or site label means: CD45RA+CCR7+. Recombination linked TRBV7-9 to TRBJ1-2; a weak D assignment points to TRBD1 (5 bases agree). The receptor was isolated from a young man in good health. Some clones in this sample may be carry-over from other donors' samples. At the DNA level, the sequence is TGTGCCAGCAGGCCAGTGGGGGTTACTAATGGCTACACCTTC. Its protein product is CASRPVGVTNGYTF.